The entry below describes one TCR beta chain. This record comes from a study of blood T cell repertoires in COVID-19. Original processing methods: Estimated nucleated cell counts came from reference gene primer amplification. Here immunoSEQ multiplex PCR was the method, and the copy in TCRdb shows in-frame clones only, minus some. The V and J calls and the clone size are those of that table, but D and trimming were determined from the DNA. The sample contains 380,000 or so clones, about 90% of which appear only once. Living in 24 US areas, the participants were between roughly 18 and 89 years of age. Recovered Cohort 3 donors showed two negative PCRs, clearance, or symptom resolution. The origin of this receptor is a man younger than 40 who had recovered from COVID-19. The specimen sequenced was PBMCs or T cells enriched from blood (not recorded which).

The CDR3 sequence is CASSPGGGSKEQYF. The DNA of the CDR3 is TGTGCCAGCAGCCCCGGCGGGGGGTCGAAGGAGCAGTACTTC. The J gene is TRBJ2-7, the V gene TRBV3-1 (or the pseudogene TRBV3-2), with TRBD2 identical over 8 bases. From germline, CDR1 is LGHDT and CDR2 YNNKEL (reference sequence). This CDR3 is built from 14 residues. Trimming took 4 bases from V and 7 from J; bases not matched to a gene: 9.